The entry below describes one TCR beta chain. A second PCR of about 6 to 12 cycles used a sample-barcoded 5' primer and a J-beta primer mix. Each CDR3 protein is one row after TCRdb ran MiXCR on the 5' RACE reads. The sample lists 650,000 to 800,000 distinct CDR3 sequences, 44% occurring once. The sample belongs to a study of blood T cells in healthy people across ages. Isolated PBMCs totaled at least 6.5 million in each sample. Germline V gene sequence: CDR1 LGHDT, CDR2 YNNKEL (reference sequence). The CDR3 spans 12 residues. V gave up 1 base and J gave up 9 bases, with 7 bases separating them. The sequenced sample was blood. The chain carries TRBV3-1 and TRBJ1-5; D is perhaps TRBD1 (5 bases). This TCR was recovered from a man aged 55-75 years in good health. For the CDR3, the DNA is TGTGCCAGCAGCCAAGGGGGGGGGCCCCAGCATTTT. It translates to CASSQGGGPQHF.